Sequencing of this T cell receptor beta chain was carried out in a study of OX40 agonist ivuxolimab in advanced cancers. Sequenced by immunoSEQ multiplex PCR; TCRdb stores in-frame clones only, minus some. Of nearly 110,000 clones listed, approximately 90% were seen once; the top ten hold 1.2%. Blood sampling took place at baseline, cycle 4 day 1, and cycle 7 day 1. Germline V gene data show CDR1 as SEHNR and CDR2 as FQNEAQ (reference sequence). The CDR3 runs 17 residues. V gave up 5 bases and J gave up 5 bases; unmatched junction bases: 7. The source is an adult with an advanced solid tumor such as melanoma, head and neck, liver or kidney cancer. The sample in question was CD4+ or CD8+ T cells sorted from blood, obtained in a trial of the OX40 agonist ivuxolimab. The chain employs TRBV7-9 and TRBJ2-1; TRBD2 matches 15 bases. The CDR3 sequence is CASSRGTSGRTDNEQFF. The DNA for the CDR3 is TGTGCCAGCAGCCGGGGGACTAGCGGGAGGACGGACAATGAGCAGTTCTTC. The complete variable domain, with remaining parts taken from reference TRBV7-9 and TRBJ2-1, reads DTGVSQNPRHKITKRGQNVTFRCDPISEHNRLYWYRQTLGQGPEFLTYFQNEAQLEKSRLLSDRFSAERPKGSFSTLEIQRTEQGDSAMYLCASSRGTSGRTDNEQFFGPGTRLTVL.